These T cell receptor beta chains were read from a single sample in a study of Tregs in tolerant kidney transplant recipients. Sequencing was performed with immunoSEQ multiplex PCR; in TCRdb, only in-frame clones are kept and a portion is missing. The repertoire holds more than 60,000 clones, 95% to 98% seen once, with around 0.5% in the top ten. The sequencing used CD4+ T cells from blood, collected before the transplant. The source is a human donor who received a combined kidney and bone marrow transplant. CDR3s include the opening cysteine and the closing phenylalanine or tryptophan. Some rows have no size entry. The others give once, few or many, or a class for an expanded clone.

V gene,clone size,J gene,CDR3 protein
TRBV7-2,-,TRBJ1-2,CASRRSSGLDYGYTF
TRBV7-9,-,TRBJ1-1,CASIGNTEAFF
TRBV6-5,-,TRBJ2-3,CASSYRRGATDTQYF
TRBV2,-,TRBJ2-6,CASTRGGLAGLGANVLTF
TRBV6-1,-,TRBJ2-7,CASSEPNRGLSYEQYF
TRBV15,once,TRBJ2-1,CATSRDPSGSNFNEQFF
TRBV28,-,TRBJ2-7,CASSLLQGANEQYF
TRBV7-3,-,TRBJ2-1,CASSSMGLAGGFSSYNEQFF
TRBV6-5,-,TRBJ1-2,CASRDREIDGYTF
TRBV14,once,TRBJ2-7,CASSLTSGAFPPGGNYEQYF
TRBV5-4,-,TRBJ2-2,CASSRGLAGGTGELFF
TRBV28,-,TRBJ2-7,CASSSSTGTSDEQYF
TRBV5-1,-,TRBJ2-7,CASSLTAGTGVDEQYF
TRBV7-9,-,TRBJ2-1,CASSQNQRIYNEQFF
TRBV7-2,-,TRBJ2-7,CASSSGYSAYEQYF
TRBV19,-,TRBJ1-5,CASRPGQGVSQPQHF
TRBV7-2,-,-,CASSPSGGAYEQYF
TRBV4-3,-,TRBJ2-7,CASSQELRGPYEQYF
TRBV4-1,few,TRBJ1-4,CASSHAGRQGYEKLFF
TRBV6-1,-,TRBJ2-5,CASRKGQKETQYF
TRBV5-1,-,TRBJ1-5,CASSLYPGVQPQHF
TRBV5-1,-,TRBJ1-6,CASSLPGRGSPLHF
TRBV11-2,-,TRBJ2-1,CASSPGTGSNNEQFF
TRBV5-1,-,TRBJ2-1,CASSPGTGTLEYNEQFF
TRBV11-2,-,TRBJ2-1,CASSLNRGREFEQFF
TRBV5-5,-,TRBJ1-1,CASSSDMFNTEAFF
TRBV19,-,TRBJ2-2,CASSIARTGNTGELFF
TRBV14,-,TRBJ2-7,CASSQDFRTSNSYEQYF
TRBV7-9,-,TRBJ2-7,CASSLPLSRGSYEQYF